These 9 T cell receptor beta chains were all obtained from the same sample, sequenced in a study of blood T cells in healthy people across ages. A second about 6 to 12 cycle PCR used barcoded and J-beta primers. TCRdb fed the 5' RACE reads into MiXCR, producing one record per CDR3 protein. Of about 930,000 distinct CDR3 sequences in the sample, just under 30% were seen once. The same sample was also studied in work on T cells of mothers and their children.

The sequencing sample was made of blood. All receptors derive from a woman in her 40s in good health.

The chain couples TRBV3-1 to TRBJ1-2; D call uncertain. The CDR3 covers 15 residues. In germline, CDR1 is LGHDT, CDR2 YNNKEL (reference sequence). V was cut by 1 base and J by 4 bases, with 13 bases left in between. DNA of the CDR3: TGTGCCAGCAGCCAAGGAAAAGGGATCGGCTATGGCTACACCTTC. Amino acids: CASSQGKGIGYGYTF. Looking up the rest from reference TRBV3-1 and TRBJ1-2 gives the full variable domain: DTAVSQTPKYLVTQMGNDKSIKCEQNLGHDTMYWYKQDSKKFLKIMFSYNNKELIINETVPNRFSPKSPDKAHLNLHINSLELGDSAVYFCASSQGKGIGYGYTFGSGTRLTVV.

This clonotype was recorded at least ten times. The rearrangement joins TRBV6-2 or TRBV6-3 to TRBJ2-4; 9 bases align to TRBD1. The ends lost 1 base at V and 8 bases at J; junction bases unmatched: 9. CDR1 is MNHEY, CDR2 SVGEGT, per germline. The CDR3 is 16 residues long. In nucleotides, the CDR3 is TGTGCCAGCAGTTACTTCGACAGGGGGGAAGGATACATTCAGTACTTC. Protein product: CASSYFDRGEGYIQYF.

This clonotype was picked up many times. CDR3 in DNA: TGTGCCAGCAGCTCGGGACTAGCGGGGGAGCAGTTCTTC. Translating it yields CASSSGLAGEQFF. The rearrangement links TRBV11-1 to TRBJ2-1, with 13 bases matching TRBD2. Trimming took 4 bases from V and 10 from J; bases not matched to a gene: 1. Germline values: CDR1 SGHAT, CDR2 FQDESV (reference sequence). The CDR3 extends over 13 amino acids.

This clonotype was counted a few times. The chain joins TRBV7-9 to TRBJ2-6; tentatively, D is TRBD2 (7 bases). The CDR3 is made up of 19 amino acids. Trimming removed 5 bases at V and 0 bases at J, with 20 bases between. CDR1 and CDR2 (germline): SEHNR, FQNEAQ (reference sequence). The CDR3 nucleotides read TGTGCCAGCAGCGCAAGGGGGGGCACTTCTTCCTCTGGGGCCAACGTCCTGACTTTC. This translates into CASSARGGTSSSGANVLTF.

The chain links TRBV13 to TRBJ2-3; D perhaps matches TRBD2 (6 bases). Trimming took off 5 bases at V and 6 bases at J, with 24 bases between the two ends. This CDR3 has 17 residues. Germline V gene lookup returns CDR1 PRHDT and CDR2 FYEKMQ (reference sequence). The CDR3 nucleotides are TGTGCCAGCAGCACACACCCCCGGGACTCCGTTGGGGATACGCAGTATTTT. This codes for CASSTHPRDSVGDTQYF.

This chain uses TRBV29-1 with TRBJ2-6, with a tentative D call TRBD1 (5 bases). Germline CDR1 is SQVTM and CDR2 is ANQGSEA. The V end was cut by 6 bases, the J end by 0 bases, with 15 bases between. The CDR3 is 16 residues long. For the CDR3, the DNA is TGCAGCGTGGGGCGGCCTGACAGCTCTGGGGCCAACGTCCTGACTTTC. It codes for CSVGRPDSSGANVLTF.

CDR3 sequence: CASIYKGLAVSTDTQYF. The CDR3 region has the DNA TGTGCCAGTATCTACAAAGGACTAGCGGTTAGCACAGATACGCAGTATTTT. The V and J genes are TRBV14 and TRBJ2-3; 10 bases agree with TRBD2. Germline trimming cut 9 bases from V and 0 bases from J; bases unmatched to any gene: 12. Germline CDR1 reads SGHDN; CDR2 reads FVKESK. This CDR3 spans 17 amino acids.

Ten or more counts support this clonotype. The rearrangement uses TRBV14 and TRBJ2-3; TRBD1 might be the D (6 bases). CDR3 length: 14 residues. Germline-derived CDR1 and CDR2 are SGHDN and FVKESK. V shed 4 bases and J shed 3 bases, with 11 bases lying between them. The CDR3 DNA reads TGTGCCAGCAGCCGACAGGAGCGGACAGATACGCAGTATTTT. Encoded protein: CASSRQERTDTQYF.

This clonotype was seen repeatedly, ten times or more. J is TRBJ2-1 and V is TRBV7-2; TRBD1 is a possible D gene (5 bases). The CDR3 loop spans 12 amino acids. Germline lookup yields CDR1 SGHTA and CDR2 FQGNSA. Trimming stripped 1 base from V and 13 bases from J, with 11 bases between. The CDR3 is CASSLVQVGQFF. The CDR3 coding sequence is TGTGCCAGCAGCTTAGTACAGGTCGGTCAGTTCTTC.